A single sample gave rise to the 11 T cell receptor beta chains below, sequenced in a study of blood T cell repertoires in COVID-19. Generated by immunoSEQ multiplex PCR, the TCRdb table keeps only in-frame clones and is missing some. Of 270,000 or so clones listed, roughly nine tenths are singletons. The source material was peripheral blood. The receptors shown here come from a woman in her twenties or thirties with COVID-19, enrolled during active disease.

The chain recombines TRBV11-2 with TRBJ2-5, with 8 nucleotides matching TRBD2. Per the germline V gene, CDR1 is SGHAT and CDR2 is FQNNGV. There are 15 residues in the CDR3. The V and J ends lost 3 bases and 5 bases, in that order; junction bases with no gene match: 8. The CDR3 loop is CASSLVGGAGETQYF. CDR3 DNA: TGTGCCAGCAGCTTGGTCGGGGGGGCCGGTGAGACCCAGTACTTC. Filled out from reference TRBV11-2 and TRBJ2-5, the complete variable domain reads EAGVAQSPRYKIIEKRQSVAFWCNPISGHATLYWYQQILGQGPKLLIQFQNNGVVDDSQLPKDRFSAERLKGVDSTLKIQPAKLEDSAVYLCASSLVGGAGETQYFGPGTRLLVL.

The CDR3 spells CASSKGARGTDHGYTF. CDR3 DNA sequence: TGTGCCAGTAGTAAAGGGGCCCGCGGGACAGACCATGGCTACACCTTC. This chain uses TRBV19 with TRBJ1-2; TRBD1 agrees at 7 bases. Losses at the gene ends were 4 bases for V and 6 bases for J; bases not matched to a gene: 14. There are 16 residues in the CDR3. Germline V gene lookup returns CDR1 LNHDA and CDR2 SQIVND (reference sequence).

This chain connects TRBV2 to TRBJ2-3; TRBD1 agrees at 9 bases. The length of the CDR3 is 15 residues. J was trimmed by 6 bases and V by 4 bases; bases with no gene match: 8. Germline V gene data show CDR1 as SNHLY and CDR2 as FYNNEI. As DNA, the CDR3 is TGTGCCAGCAGTGTAAGGGGGACAGGGTCGGATACGCAGTATTTT. Its protein product is CASSVRGTGSDTQYF.

The V gene is TRBV4-1, the J gene TRBJ2-4; TRBD1 is a possible D gene (6 bases). Germline V CDR1 and CDR2: MGHRA, YSYEKL. Trimming removed 5 bases at V and 5 bases at J, with 10 bases between. The CDR3 consists of 13 residues. The CDR3 spells CASSWGLENIQYF. For the CDR3, the DNA is TGCGCCAGCAGCTGGGGGCTAGAAAACATTCAGTACTTC.

The rearrangement uses TRBV7-7 and TRBJ2-3, with 8 bases that match TRBD1. The CDR3 is 15 residues long. V shed 2 bases, J shed 6 bases, and the junction held 7 bases outside the gene matches. Looked up from germline, CDR1 is SSHAT and CDR2 is FNYEAQ (reference sequence). Written as DNA, the CDR3 is TGTGCCAGCAGCTTAAACGGACAGGGAGCGGATACGCAGTATTTT. Its protein is CASSLNGQGADTQYF.

The genes are TRBV9 and TRBJ1-4, with D possibly matching TRBD1 (5 bases). The CDR3 has 15 residues. Germline values: CDR1 SGDLS, CDR2 YYNGEE. Trimming took 3 bases from V and 7 from J, leaving 16 bases between them. CDR3 region: CASSERGWSGEKLFF. The CDR3 DNA follows: TGTGCCAGCAGCGAGCGGGGCTGGAGTGGTGAAAAACTGTTTTTT.

The chain has TRBV27 and TRBJ1-2, with D hard to call. V was trimmed by 6 bases and J by 4 bases, leaving 21 bases between them. Germline CDR1 and CDR2: MNHEY and SMNVEV (reference sequence). There are 16 residues in the CDR3. Here the CDR3 DNA reads TGTGCCAGCAGGGGCCAGATTACCCTTCAAGGCTATGGCTACACCTTC. Translating gives CASRGQITLQGYGYTF.

The rearrangement links TRBV19 to TRBJ1-5; 10 positions match TRBD1. Trimming took 6 bases from V and 6 from J; bases not matched to a gene: 5. The CDR3 extends over 14 amino acids. The V gene's germline CDR1 is LNHDA and CDR2 SQIVND (reference sequence). CDR3 nucleotide sequence: TGTGCCAGTAGGACAGGGGGCGAGGTTCAGCCCCAGCATTTT. Protein product: CASRTGGEVQPQHF. The full variable domain, completed using reference TRBV19 and TRBJ1-5, is DGGITQSPKYLFRKEGQNVTLSCEQNLNHDAMYWYRQDPGQGLRLIYYSQIVNDFQKGDIAEGYSVSREKKESFPLTVTSAQKNPTAFYLCASRTGGEVQPQHFGDGTRLSIL.

This clone was counted between two and nine times. The genes are TRBV5-1 and TRBJ1-6, with D tentatively TRBD1 (6 bases). Trimming pared 5 bases from V and 7 bases from J, leaving 13 bases between. Germline V CDR1 and CDR2: SGHRS, YFSETQ. The CDR3 has 14 residues. The CDR3: CASRPTGLNSPLHF. In DNA, the CDR3 is TGCGCCAGCAGGCCGACAGGATTAAATTCACCCCTCCACTTT.

The chain carries TRBV3-1 (or the pseudogene TRBV3-2) and TRBJ1-2; TRBD1 aligns across 7 bases. V lost 5 bases to trimming and J lost 8 bases; unmatched junction nucleotides: 8. This CDR3 is 13 amino acids long. Germline V gene lookup returns CDR1 LGHDT and CDR2 YNNKEL (reference sequence). CDR3 DNA sequence: TGTGCCAGCAGCTTAGCCGACAGGGCCGGCTACACCTTC. Its translation: CASSLADRAGYTF.

The chain links TRBV5-1 to TRBJ2-7; 9 positions agree with TRBD2. The CDR3 is 15 residues long. The V gene end was trimmed by 1 base and the J gene end by 3 bases; junction bases not matched to a gene: 5. The germline V gene has CDR1 SGHRS and CDR2 YFSETQ. CDR3: CASSLSLAGNYEQYF. The CDR3, as DNA: TGCGCCAGCAGCTTGTCCCTAGCGGGGAACTACGAGCAGTACTTC.